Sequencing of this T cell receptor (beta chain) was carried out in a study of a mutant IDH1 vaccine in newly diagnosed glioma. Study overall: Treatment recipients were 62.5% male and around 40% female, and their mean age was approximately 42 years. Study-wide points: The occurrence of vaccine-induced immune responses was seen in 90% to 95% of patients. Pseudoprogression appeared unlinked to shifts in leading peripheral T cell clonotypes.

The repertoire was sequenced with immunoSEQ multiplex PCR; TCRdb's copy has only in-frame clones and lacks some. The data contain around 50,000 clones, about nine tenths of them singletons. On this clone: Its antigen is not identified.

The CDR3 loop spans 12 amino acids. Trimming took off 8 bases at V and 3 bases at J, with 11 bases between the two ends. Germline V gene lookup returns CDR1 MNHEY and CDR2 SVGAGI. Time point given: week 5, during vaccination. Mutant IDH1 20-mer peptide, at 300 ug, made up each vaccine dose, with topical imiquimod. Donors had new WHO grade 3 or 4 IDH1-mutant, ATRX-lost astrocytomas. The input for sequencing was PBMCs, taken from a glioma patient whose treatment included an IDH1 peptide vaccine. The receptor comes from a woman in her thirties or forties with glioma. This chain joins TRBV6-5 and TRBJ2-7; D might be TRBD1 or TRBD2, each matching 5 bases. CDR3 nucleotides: TGTGCCAGCTGGGGGTCGGGCTACGAGCAGTACTTC. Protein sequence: CASWGSGYEQYF.